The 30 T cell receptor beta chains below all came from one sample that was sequenced in a study of control samples from healthy donors and cancer patients. This table comes from immunoSEQ multiplex PCR, and its TCRdb copy is limited to in-frame clones, with some not included. The sample lists 120,000 or so clones; 85% to 95% were seen once. Sample: PBMCs. The receptors stem from a man older than 75 with head and neck cancer.

The rearrangement uses TRBV6-5 and TRBJ1-5, with D tentatively TRBD1 (6 bases). The CDR3 consists of 14 residues. Deletions cut 2 bases from V and 6 bases from J, with 11 bases between. The germline V gene encodes CDR1 MNHEY and CDR2 SVGAGI. CDR3 amino acids: CASSYGRGSQPQHF. The CDR3 region has the DNA TGTGCCAGCAGTTACGGCAGGGGCAGTCAGCCCCAGCATTTT.

This chain joins TRBV9 and TRBJ2-7, with D perhaps TRBD2 (6 bases). CDR1 and CDR2 from the germline V gene are SGDLS and YYNGEE. The CDR3 runs to 16 residues. Trimming took off 3 bases at V and 0 bases at J, with 16 bases between the two ends. The CDR3 spells CASSDLDYASSYEQYF. The CDR3 coding sequence is TGTGCCAGCAGCGACTTGGACTACGCCAGCTCCTACGAGCAGTACTTC.

The genes are TRBV6-5 and TRBJ1-5; TRBD1 might be the D (6 bases). The CDR3 has 13 residues. V lost 6 bases and J 4 bases, leaving 10 bases between the germline ends. From germline, CDR1 is MNHEY and CDR2 SVGAGI. The CDR3 nucleotides are TGTGCCAGCAGGAAAACAGGGAATCAGCCCCAGCATTTT. Amino acids: CASRKTGNQPQHF.

The chain combines TRBV28 with TRBJ2-2; 7 bases fit TRBD1. The germline gives CDR1 MDHEN, CDR2 SYDVKM. The CDR3 is made up of 15 amino acids. Trimming at V came to 4 bases and at J to 8 bases, leaving 10 bases not matched to a gene. DNA for the CDR3: TGTGCCAGCAGTTCCCCTGGACAGGACGGGGGGGAGCTGTTTTTT. Its translation is CASSSPGQDGGELFF.

The J gene is TRBJ1-5, the V gene TRBV4-2; D gene unclear. The germline V gene has CDR1 LGHNA and CDR2 YNFKEQ. This CDR3 contains 15 residues. Trimming stripped 0 bases from V and 8 bases from J, with 14 bases between. The DNA for the CDR3 is TGTGCCAGCAGCCAAGAAGGGTCCCTAAAAGAGCCCCAGCATTTT. Translated: CASSQEGSLKEPQHF.

This rearrangement joins TRBV9 to TRBJ2-2; weak D call: TRBD1 (6 bases). This CDR3 is 15 amino acids long. The ends were cut back, 0 bases at V and 7 bases at J, with 13 bases in the middle. The germline gives CDR1 SGDLS, CDR2 YYNGEE. The DNA of the CDR3 is TGTGCCAGCAGCGTAGTCAGGGGCTGGGACGGGGAGCTGTTTTTT. Its translation is CASSVVRGWDGELFF. Using reference TRBV9 and TRBJ2-2 for the parts outside the CDR3, the full variable domain is DSGVTQTPKHLITATGQRVTLRCSPRSGDLSVYWYQQSLDQGLQFLIQYYNGEERAKGNILERFSAQQFPDLHSELNLSSLELGDSALYFCASSVVRGWDGELFFGEGSRLTVL.

The V gene is TRBV12-3 or TRBV12-4, the J gene TRBJ1-2; D uncertain. The V end was cut by 2 bases, the J end by 3 bases, with 7 bases between. CDR3 length: 13 amino acids. The DNA for the CDR3 is TGTGCCAGCAGTTTAAGGGAAGACTATGGCTACACCTTC. This codes for CASSLREDYGYTF.

J is TRBJ1-2 and V is TRBV6-6; D gene unclear. The V gene lost 4 bases and the J gene lost 4 bases, with 16 bases spanning the gap. The CDR3 totals 15 residues. Germline CDR1 reads MNHNY; CDR2 reads SVGAGI (reference sequence). Here the CDR3 reads CASSSVILGSYGYTF. CDR3 DNA sequence: TGTGCCAGCAGTTCCGTCATCCTCGGAAGCTATGGCTACACCTTC.

This chain links TRBV9 with TRBJ1-1, with D perhaps matching TRBD1 (6 bases). The CDR3 is made up of 15 amino acids. CDR1 and CDR2 from the germline V gene are SGDLS and YYNGEE. The V and J ends lost 0 bases and 4 bases respectively, with 13 bases between them. This CDR3 is CASSVEEGGGTEAFF. CDR3 bases: TGTGCCAGCAGCGTAGAGGAGGGAGGGGGCACTGAAGCTTTCTTT.

V usage is TRBV4-2 and J usage is TRBJ1-5; possibly TRBD1 for D (6 bases). The germline V gene has CDR1 LGHNA and CDR2 YNFKEQ. This CDR3 spans 18 amino acids. V was pared by 1 base and J by 1 base, with 17 bases between. CDR3 in amino acids: CASSQGDAGGGSNQPQHF. The CDR3, as DNA: TGTGCCAGCAGCCAAGGGGACGCTGGTGGGGGCAGCAATCAGCCCCAGCATTTT.

The V gene is TRBV7-6, the J gene TRBJ2-2, with unresolved D. Trimming removed 5 bases from V and 7 bases from J, with 11 bases in between. The germline gives CDR1 SGHVS, CDR2 FNYEAQ. The CDR3 is 13 amino acids. CDR3 in amino acids: CASSLPAIGELFF. DNA for the CDR3: TGTGCCAGCAGCCTTCCGGCGATCGGGGAGCTGTTTTTT.

The chain employs TRBV5-1 and TRBJ1-1, with D possibly being TRBD1 (5 bases). The germline V gene has CDR1 SGHRS and CDR2 YFSETQ. This CDR3 region has 14 residues. Trimming pared 6 bases from V and 3 bases from J, leaving 15 bases between. This CDR3 reads CASKRRGGDTEAFF. The CDR3 DNA sequence: TGCGCCAGCAAACGTCGGGGAGGGGACACTGAAGCTTTCTTT. The whole variable domain, remainder taken from reference TRBV5-1 and TRBJ1-1, is KAGVTQTPRYLIKTRGQQVTLSCSPISGHRSVSWYQQTPGQGLQFLFEYFSETQRNKGNFPGRFSGRQFSNSRSEMNVSTLELGDSALYLCASKRRGGDTEAFFGQGTRLTVV.

The chain combines TRBV11-2 with TRBJ2-7, with a tentative D call TRBD2 (5 bases). The CDR3 is 15 residues long. CDR1 is SGHAT and CDR2 is FQNNGV in the germline V gene. V lost 1 base, J lost 2 bases, and 12 bases lay in between. DNA of the CDR3: TGTGCCAGCAGCTTAGGTCATGGAGGACCCTACGAGCAGTACTTC. This sequence encodes CASSLGHGGPYEQYF.

The chain uses TRBV19 and TRBJ1-5; 7 bases are shared with TRBD1. Germline CDR1 and CDR2: LNHDA and SQIVND (reference sequence). V shed 5 bases, J shed 1 base, and the junction held 8 bases outside the gene matches. This CDR3 is 16 amino acids long. The CDR3 loop reads CASSSRTGRSNQPQHF. CDR3 nucleotide sequence: TGTGCCAGTAGTTCCCGGACAGGTCGGAGCAATCAGCCCCAGCATTTT.

This chain joins TRBV6-6 and TRBJ1-1; possibly TRBD1 for D (5 bases). CDR1 is MNHNY and CDR2 is SVGAGI in the germline V gene (reference sequence). The ends were cut back, 6 bases at V and 0 bases at J, with 14 bases in the middle. The CDR3 totals 15 residues. The DNA for the CDR3 is TGTGCCAGCAGCTTAGGGACGGATTTGAACACTGAAGCTTTCTTT. This encodes CASSLGTDLNTEAFF.

The chain carries TRBV27 and TRBJ2-2; TRBD1 matches 9 bases. V shed 8 bases and J 4 bases; nucleotides not matched to a gene: 2. Per germline, CDR1 MNHEY and CDR2 SMNVEV (reference sequence). The CDR3 runs 13 residues. The CDR3 nucleotides read TGTGCCAGCGGACAGGGGCGCACCGGGGAGCTGTTTTTT. Translation gives CASGQGRTGELFF.

About this clone itself: A read error may account for a junction end that differs from germline. The rearrangement uses TRBV6-1 and TRBJ2-7; D unclear. This CDR3 contains 14 residues. Germline CDR1 and CDR2: MNHNS and SASEGT. This CDR3 is CASREDPAPGIEYF. The CDR3 DNA is TGTGCCAGCAGGGAAGACCCGGCCCCCGGCATAGAGTACTTC.

The table lists this clone with a few counts. This rearrangement joins TRBV30 to TRBJ1-3; D is unresolved. Trimming removed 1 base at V and 1 base at J, with 11 bases between. CDR1 and CDR2 from the germline V gene are GTSNPN and SVGIG (reference sequence). The CDR3 covers 15 residues. In DNA, the CDR3 is TGTGCCTGGAGTGCCGCAGGAGCTTCTGGAAACACCATATATTTT. Residues: CAWSAAGASGNTIYF.

The DNA for the CDR3 is TGTGCCAGCGGGACTGTCTACGAGCAGTACTTC. Amino acids: CASGTVYEQYF. This chain uses TRBV19 with TRBJ2-7, with D perhaps TRBD2 (6 bases). CDR1 LNHDA and CDR2 SQIVND come from the germline V gene (reference sequence). Trimming shortened V by 9 bases and J by 3 bases, and 9 bases separated the two germline ends. The CDR3 is 11 residues long.

This chain uses TRBV12-3 or TRBV12-4 with TRBJ2-5; tentative D call: TRBD2 (6 bases). The length of the CDR3 is 13 residues. V gave up 6 bases and J gave up 4 bases, with 12 bases separating them. CDR3 sequence: CASSRGSRETQYF. In DNA form, the CDR3 reads TGTGCCAGCAGCCGGGGGTCGCGAGAGACCCAGTACTTC.

The genes are TRBV29-1 and TRBJ1-1; 8 bases line up with TRBD1. Looked up from germline, CDR1 is SQVTM and CDR2 is ANQGSEA. The V and J ends lost 2 bases and 5 bases, in that order; junction bases with no gene match: 13. The CDR3 has 16 amino acids. The CDR3 DNA is TGCAGCGTTGAAAACCCCTCCTACAGGGGGGGGACTGAAGCTTTCTTT. Translation: CSVENPSYRGGTEAFF.

This chain uses TRBV19 with TRBJ1-6; D is perhaps TRBD1 (5 bases). V was pared by 6 bases and J by 0 bases, with 12 bases between. The CDR3 has 16 residues. CDR1 is LNHDA, CDR2 SQIVND, per germline (reference sequence). The CDR3 is CASRVYDSSYNSPLHF. CDR3 DNA: TGTGCCAGTAGAGTTTACGACAGCTCCTATAATTCACCCCTCCACTTT. The entire variable domain, with the rest obtained from reference TRBV19 and TRBJ1-6, is as follows: DGGITQSPKYLFRKEGQNVTLSCEQNLNHDAMYWYRQDPGQGLRLIYYSQIVNDFQKGDIAEGYSVSREKKESFPLTVTSAQKNPTAFYLCASRVYDSSYNSPLHFGNGTRLTVT.

The CDR3 DNA reads as TGCAGCGTTAGACAGCCTAATTACTACGAGCAGTACTTC. It codes for CSVRQPNYYEQYF. The chain uses TRBV29-1 and TRBJ2-7; D might be TRBD1 (5 bases). Germline V gene data show CDR1 as SQVTM and CDR2 as ANQGSEA. The CDR3 extends over 13 amino acids. Trimming shortened V by 5 bases and J by 3 bases, and 14 bases separated the two germline ends.

This clone was seen a few times. The V and J genes are TRBV18 and TRBJ1-2, with 9 positions matching TRBD1. Germline V gene lookup returns CDR1 KGHSH and CDR2 LQKENI. V lost 8 bases, J lost 7 bases, and 5 bases stayed unmatched. The CDR3 has 12 amino acids. CDR3 protein: CASQGQGGGYTF. DNA for the CDR3: TGTGCCAGCCAGGGACAGGGCGGTGGCTACACCTTC. Full variable domain (rest looked up from reference TRBV18 and TRBJ1-2): NAGVMQNPRHLVRRRGQEARLRCSPMKGHSHVYWYRQLPEEGLKFMVYLQKENIIDESGMPKERFSAEFPKEGPSILRIQQVVRGDSAAYFCASQGQGGGYTFGSGTRLTVV.

The rearrangement uses TRBV6-2 or TRBV6-3 and TRBJ2-7; D remains ambiguous. CDR3 length: 14 residues. V lost 4 bases to trimming and J lost 0 bases, with 10 bases between them. CDR1 is MNHEY and CDR2 is SVGEGT in the germline V gene. The CDR3: CASSLPWTSYEQYF. The CDR3 region has the DNA TGTGCCAGCAGTTTGCCATGGACCTCCTACGAGCAGTACTTC.

This clone has just one count. This chain uses TRBV11-2 with TRBJ2-5; 9 bases agree with TRBD1. The V and J ends lost 5 bases and 5 bases, in that order; junction bases with no gene match: 9. The CDR3 is made up of 15 amino acids. Germline loops: CDR1 SGHAT, CDR2 FQNNGV. CDR3 residues: CASSPGTGPSETQYF. The CDR3 DNA is TGTGCCAGCAGCCCCGGGACAGGGCCGTCGGAGACCCAGTACTTC.

This rearrangement joins TRBV7-9 to TRBJ2-7, with 8 positions matching TRBD1. Germline CDR1 reads SEHNR; CDR2 reads FQNEAQ (reference sequence). V shed 5 bases and J 0 bases; nucleotides not matched to a gene: 12. There are 17 residues in the CDR3. CDR3 sequence: CASSLPRDRINSYEQYF. The CDR3 DNA sequence: TGTGCCAGCAGCCTCCCGAGGGACAGGATTAACTCCTACGAGCAGTACTTC.

The rearrangement joins TRBV7-6 to TRBJ2-5; either TRBD1 or TRBD2 may supply D (6 bases each). The CDR3 spans 16 residues. V lost 0 bases to trimming and J lost 2 bases, with 13 bases between them. Germline loops: CDR1 SGHVS, CDR2 FNYEAQ. CDR3 residues: CASSLAGGRRQETQYF. The CDR3 bases are TGTGCCAGCAGCTTAGCAGGGGGGCGCCGGCAAGAGACCCAGTACTTC.

The rearrangement uses TRBV6-5 and TRBJ1-1, with a tentative D call TRBD1 (5 bases). The CDR3 consists of 16 residues. Trimming pared 2 bases from V and 6 bases from J, leaving 19 bases between. Germline V gives CDR1 MNHEY, CDR2 SVGAGI. The DNA of the CDR3 is TGTGCCAGCAGTTACGAGTCGTTGTCGGGGGGACCTGAAGCTTTCTTT. Protein: CASSYESLSGGPEAFF.

This sequence joins TRBV6-4 and TRBJ1-5, with a tentative D call TRBD1 (6 bases). The CDR3 sequence is 15 residues long. The V and J ends lost 6 bases and 3 bases respectively, with 15 bases between them. Looked up from germline, CDR1 is MRHNA and CDR2 is SNTAGT. CDR3 sequence: CASSAEGVPNQPQHF. As DNA, the CDR3 is TGTGCCAGCAGCGCCGAGGGGGTTCCCAATCAGCCCCAGCATTTT.